This T cell receptor beta chain stems from a study of blood T cell repertoires in COVID-19. Generated by immunoSEQ multiplex PCR, the TCRdb table keeps only in-frame clones and is missing some. The sample yields roughly 150,000 clones, 75% to 85% seen once. V was pared by 4 bases and J by 0 bases, with 7 bases of the junction left unmatched. CDR3 size: 17 residues. From germline, CDR1 is LNHDA and CDR2 SQIVND (reference sequence). The origin of this receptor is a man aged 60 to 69 with acute or convalescent COVID-19. The sequenced sample consisted of peripheral blood. The chain recombines TRBV19 with TRBJ2-3, with TRBD2 matching over 10 bases. The CDR3 region has the DNA TGTGCCAGTAGTAGACCTACTAGCGGGGTGAGCACAGATACGCAGTATTTT. It encodes CASSRPTSGVSTDTQYF.